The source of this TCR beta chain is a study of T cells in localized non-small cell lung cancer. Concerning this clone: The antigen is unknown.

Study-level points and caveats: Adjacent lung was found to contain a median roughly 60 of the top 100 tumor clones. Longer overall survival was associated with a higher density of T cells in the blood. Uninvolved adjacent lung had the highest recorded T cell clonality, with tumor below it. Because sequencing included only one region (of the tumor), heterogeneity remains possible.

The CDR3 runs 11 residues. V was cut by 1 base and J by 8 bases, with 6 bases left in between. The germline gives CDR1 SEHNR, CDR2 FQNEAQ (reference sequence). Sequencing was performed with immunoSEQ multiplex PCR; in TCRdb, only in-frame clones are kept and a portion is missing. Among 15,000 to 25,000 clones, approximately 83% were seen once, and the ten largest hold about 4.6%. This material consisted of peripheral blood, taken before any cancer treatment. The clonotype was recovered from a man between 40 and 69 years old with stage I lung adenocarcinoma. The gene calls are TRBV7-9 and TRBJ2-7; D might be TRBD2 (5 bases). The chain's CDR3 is CASSLETKQYF. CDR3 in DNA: TGTGCCAGCAGCTTAGAGACTAAGCAGTACTTC.